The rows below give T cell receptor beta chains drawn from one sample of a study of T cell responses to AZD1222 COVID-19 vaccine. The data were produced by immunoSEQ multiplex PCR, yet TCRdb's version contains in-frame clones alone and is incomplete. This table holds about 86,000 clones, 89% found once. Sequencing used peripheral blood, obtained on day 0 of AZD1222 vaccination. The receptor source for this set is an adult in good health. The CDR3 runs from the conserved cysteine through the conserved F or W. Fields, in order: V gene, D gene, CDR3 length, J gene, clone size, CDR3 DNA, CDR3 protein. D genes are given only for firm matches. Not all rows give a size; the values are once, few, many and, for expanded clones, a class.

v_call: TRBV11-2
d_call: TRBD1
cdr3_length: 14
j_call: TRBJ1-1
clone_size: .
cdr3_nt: TGTGCCAGCAGCCCACAGGGGGTGAACACTGAAGCTTTCTTT
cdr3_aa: CASSPQGVNTEAFF

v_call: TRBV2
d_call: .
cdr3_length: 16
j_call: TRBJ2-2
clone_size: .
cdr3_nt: TGTGCCAGCAGTGAAGCCGGGGGGCCGAACACCGGGGAGCTGTTTTTT
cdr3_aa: CASSEAGGPNTGELFF

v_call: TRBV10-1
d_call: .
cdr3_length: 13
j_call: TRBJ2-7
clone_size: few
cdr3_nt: TGCGCCAGCAGTGAGTCCTATTCCTACGAGCAGTACTTC
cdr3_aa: CASSESYSYEQYF

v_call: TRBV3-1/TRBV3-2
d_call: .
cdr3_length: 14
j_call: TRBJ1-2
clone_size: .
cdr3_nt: TGTGCCAGCAGCCGCCGGGACCTAAATTATGGCTACACCTTC
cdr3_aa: CASSRRDLNYGYTF

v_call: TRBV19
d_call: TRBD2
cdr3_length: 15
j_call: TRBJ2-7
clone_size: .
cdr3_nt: TGTGCCAGTAGTTCCGCTAGCGGGGGTGACTACGAGCAGTACTTC
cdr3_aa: CASSSASGGDYEQYF

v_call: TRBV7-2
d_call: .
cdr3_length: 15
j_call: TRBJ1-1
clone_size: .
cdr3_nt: TGTGCCAGCAGCCCGCAAGGACAGATGAACACTGAAGCTTTCTTT
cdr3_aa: CASSPQGQMNTEAFF

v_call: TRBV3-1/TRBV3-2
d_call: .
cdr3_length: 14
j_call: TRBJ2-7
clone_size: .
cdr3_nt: TGTGCCAGCAGCCAAGGACGGCTGAGGTACGAGCAGTACTTC
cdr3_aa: CASSQGRLRYEQYF

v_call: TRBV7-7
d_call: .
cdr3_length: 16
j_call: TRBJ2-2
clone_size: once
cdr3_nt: TGTGCCAGCAGTCCCGGTTTAGGGGAAGGCACCGGGGAGCTGTTTTTT
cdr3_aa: CASSPGLGEGTGELFF

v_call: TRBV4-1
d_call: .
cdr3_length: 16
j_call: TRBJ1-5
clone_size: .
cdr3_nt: TGCGCCAGCAGCCAAGATCCACCAGGTAGCAATCAGCCCCAGCATTTT
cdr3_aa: CASSQDPPGSNQPQHF

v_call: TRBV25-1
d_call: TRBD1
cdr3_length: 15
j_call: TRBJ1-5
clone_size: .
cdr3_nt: TGTGCCAGCAGCCACGGGACAGGGGTAAATCAGCCCCAGCATTTT
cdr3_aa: CASSHGTGVNQPQHF

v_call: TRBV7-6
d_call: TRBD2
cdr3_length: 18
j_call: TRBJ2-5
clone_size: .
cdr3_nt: TGTGCCAGCAGCTTAGTTCTAGCGGGGGGCTTAACTCAAGAGACCCAGTACTTC
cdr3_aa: CASSLVLAGGLTQETQYF

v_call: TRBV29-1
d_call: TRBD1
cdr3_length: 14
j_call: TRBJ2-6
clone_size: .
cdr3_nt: TGCAGCGTTCCAGGGGGCTCTGGGGCCAACGTCCTGACTTTC
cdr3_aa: CSVPGGSGANVLTF

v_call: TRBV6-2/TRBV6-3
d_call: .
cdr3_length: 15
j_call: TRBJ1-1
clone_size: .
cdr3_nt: TGTGCCAGCACCCCCCGGGGGCAGGGGAACACTGAAGCTTTCTTT
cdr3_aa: CASTPRGQGNTEAFF

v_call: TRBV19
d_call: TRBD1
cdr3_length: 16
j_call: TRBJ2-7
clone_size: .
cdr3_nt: TGTGCCAGTAGTGTCACGGGACAGGGCAACTCCTACGAGCAGTACTTC
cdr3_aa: CASSVTGQGNSYEQYF

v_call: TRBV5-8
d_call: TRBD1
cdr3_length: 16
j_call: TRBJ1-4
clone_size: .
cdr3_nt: TGTGCCAGCAGCTCCCGCTCCCGCAGGGGGGTTGAAAAACTGTTTTTT
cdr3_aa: CASSSRSRRGVEKLFF

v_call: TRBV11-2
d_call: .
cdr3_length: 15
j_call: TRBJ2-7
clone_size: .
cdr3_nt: TGTGCCAGCAGCTTATACGGGACCCATATCTACGAGCAGTACTTC
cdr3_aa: CASSLYGTHIYEQYF

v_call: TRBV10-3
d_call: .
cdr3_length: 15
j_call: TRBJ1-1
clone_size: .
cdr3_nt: TGTGCCATCAGTGAGGGACAACGGCTGAACACTGAAGCTTTCTTT
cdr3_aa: CAISEGQRLNTEAFF

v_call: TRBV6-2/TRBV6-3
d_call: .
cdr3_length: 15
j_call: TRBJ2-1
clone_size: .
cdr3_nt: TGTGCCAGCAGTTACGGGGGCAGGGGTTACAATGAGCAGTTCTTC
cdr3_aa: CASSYGGRGYNEQFF

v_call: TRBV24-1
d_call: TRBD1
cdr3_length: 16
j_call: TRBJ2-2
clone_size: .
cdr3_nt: TGTGCCACCAGTGATCCGACAGGGTCGGTCACCGGGGAGCTGTTTTTT
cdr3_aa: CATSDPTGSVTGELFF

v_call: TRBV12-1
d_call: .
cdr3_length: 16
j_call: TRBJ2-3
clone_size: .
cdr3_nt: TGTGCCAGCAGCCCAGGGACTAGCGTAATCACAGATACGCAGTATTTT
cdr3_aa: CASSPGTSVITDTQYF

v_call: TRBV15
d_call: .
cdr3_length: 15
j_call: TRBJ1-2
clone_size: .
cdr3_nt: TGTGCCACCAGCAGAGATTGGACCCGGACTTCTGGCTACACCTTC
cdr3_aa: CATSRDWTRTSGYTF